This T cell receptor beta chain was sequenced during a study of blood T cells in healthy people across ages. This CDR3 is 15 amino acids long. V was clipped by 4 bases and J by 2 bases, with 15 bases between them. CDR1 and CDR2 from the germline V gene are SGHTA and FQGNSA. Points from the study as a whole: Calculation of diversity from one million T cells yielded estimates considered to be underestimates. Strong correlation linked observed beta diversity and percent naive T cells. Among long-lived donors, naive CD4+ cells were more numerous and diversity higher than in aged donors.

Primed by a sample-barcoded 5' primer and a J-beta primer mix, a second PCR proceeded for 7 to 11 cycles. A single record per CDR3 protein comes from TCRdb applying MiXCR to the 5' RACE reads. The sample yields almost 1 million distinct CDR3 sequences, roughly 51% seen once. This clonotype was seen more than once but under ten times. Its antigen is unidentified. Per individual sample, total RNA of at least 5 micrograms was extracted. This chain links TRBV7-2 with TRBJ2-7, with a possible D match to TRBD1 (6 bases). The TCR originated in an older woman in good health. The sequenced material came from blood. CDR3 DNA: TGTGCCAGCAGCTACGGACAGCTCCCGACCTACGAGCAGTACTTC. It translates to CASSYGQLPTYEQYF. Full variable domain (rest looked up from reference TRBV7-2 and TRBJ2-7): GAGVSQSPSNKVTEKGKDVELRCDPISGHTALYWYRQSLGQGLEFLIYFQGNSAPDKSGLPSDRFSAERTGGSVSTLTIQRTQQEDSAVYLCASSYGQLPTYEQYFGPGTRLTVT.